The 8 T cell receptor beta chains presented below share a single source sample, sequenced in a study of blood T cells in healthy people across ages (dated by TCRdb to about 2015). Library creation used 5' RACE. A second PCR of roughly 7 to 12 cycles was run with a J-beta primer mix and a sample-barcoded 5' primer. TCRdb reprocessing: public reads trimmed at Q25 with fastp, clones called with MiXCR, in-frame beta chains kept. Under each unique CDR3 protein, matching rows form one entry showing the most common genes and DNA. The sample table lists around 1,900,000 distinct CDR3 sequences, 30% to 40% of them with a count of one. The ten largest account for around 23% of the sample. Sequenced: blood. The receptors originated from a human donor in good health.

This chain uses TRBV20-1 with TRBJ2-7; 7 positions agree with TRBD1. After removal of 0 bases from V and 5 bases from J, the junction contained 10 bases not matched to a gene. This CDR3 contains 15 residues. CDR1 DFQATT and CDR2 SNEGSKA come from the germline V gene (reference sequence). CDR3 bases: TGCAGTGCTAGAGATTTAACACAGGGGTACCACGAGCAGTACTTC. Its protein product is CSARDLTQGYHEQYF.

This clonotype was counted only a few times. The chain employs TRBV18 and TRBJ1-1; weak D call: TRBD1 (5 bases). The CDR3 totals 17 residues. The germline V gene has CDR1 KGHSH and CDR2 LQKENI. The germline V and J ends were trimmed by 0 bases and 0 bases, with 14 bases remaining between them. The DNA of the CDR3 is TGTGCCAGCTCACCACCCCGGGACGGCTACATGAACACTGAAGCTTTCTTT. Translating it yields CASSPPRDGYMNTEAFF. Full variable domain (outside the CDR3, taken from reference TRBV18 and TRBJ1-1): NAGVMQNPRHLVRRRGQEARLRCSPMKGHSHVYWYRQLPEEGLKFMVYLQKENIIDESGMPKERFSAEFPKEGPSILRIQQVVRGDSAAYFCASSPPRDGYMNTEAFFGQGTRLTVV.

This clonotype was seen a handful of times. The V call is TRBV5-1, the J call TRBJ1-2; no firm D call. This CDR3 is built from 12 residues. Trimming removed 0 bases from V and 5 bases from J, with 5 bases in between. Germline lookup yields CDR1 SGHRS and CDR2 YFSETQ. CDR3 sequence: CASSLDMYGYTF. CDR3 bases: TGCGCCAGCAGCTTGGACATGTATGGCTACACCTTC.

The J gene is TRBJ2-3, the V gene TRBV4-1, with TRBD2 matching 12 bases. This CDR3 region has 14 residues. V lost 6 bases and J lost 4; bases outside the gene matches: 2. Germline CDR1 and CDR2: MGHRA and YSYEKL. The CDR3 loop is CASSRLAGADTQYF. The CDR3 DNA follows: TGCGCCAGCAGTAGACTAGCGGGAGCAGATACGCAGTATTTT.

The CDR3 DNA sequence: TGCAGTGCTTACGGGACTGAGCAGTACTTC. It yields the protein CSAYGTEQYF. The V call is TRBV20-1, the J call TRBJ2-5; D may be TRBD2 (6 bases). Trimming removed 5 bases at V and 11 bases at J, with 12 bases between. CDR3 length equals 10 residues. The germline CDR1 and CDR2 sequences are DFQATT and SNEGSKA (reference sequence).

This chain uses TRBV4-1 with TRBJ1-5; no clear D gene. The CDR3 consists of 13 residues. CDR1 MGHRA and CDR2 YSYEKL come from the germline V gene. The V end was cut by 4 bases, the J end by 7 bases, with 11 bases between. The CDR3 DNA is TGCGCCAGCAGCCGATCGATGGTGCAGCCCCAGCATTTT. This codes for CASSRSMVQPQHF.

This clonotype was detected only a few times. The chain links TRBV4-3 to TRBJ2-7; unclear D gene. With 4 bases removed from V and 1 base from J, the gap between germline ends came to 14 bases. This CDR3 comprises 15 residues. From germline, CDR1 is LGHNA and CDR2 YSLEER. The CDR3 coding sequence is TGCGCCAGCAGCCTTAAGCCCGAAGGGTCCTACGAGCAGTACTTC. Translating gives CASSLKPEGSYEQYF.

The chain links TRBV6-5 to TRBJ2-1; maybe TRBD1 (5 bases). Germline assignment: CDR1 MNHEY and CDR2 SVGAGI. CDR3 length: 15 residues. V lost 2 bases and J 8 bases, leaving 16 bases between the germline ends. The CDR3 loop is CASSYRAGSRDEQFF. Written as DNA, the CDR3 is TGTGCCAGCAGTTACCGGGCAGGGTCTCGCGATGAGCAGTTCTTC.